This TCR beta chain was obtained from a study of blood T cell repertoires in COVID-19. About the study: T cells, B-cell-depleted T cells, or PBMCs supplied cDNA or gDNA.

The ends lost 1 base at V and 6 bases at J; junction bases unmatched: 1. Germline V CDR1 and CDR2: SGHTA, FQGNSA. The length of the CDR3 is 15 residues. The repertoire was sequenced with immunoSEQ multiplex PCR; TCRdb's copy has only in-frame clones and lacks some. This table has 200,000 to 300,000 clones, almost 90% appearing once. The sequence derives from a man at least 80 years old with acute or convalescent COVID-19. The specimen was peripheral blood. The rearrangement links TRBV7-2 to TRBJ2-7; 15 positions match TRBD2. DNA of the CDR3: TGTGCCAGCAGCTTAGAGGGACTAGCGGGGGGCGAGCAGTACTTC. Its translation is CASSLEGLAGGEQYF.